This is a list of T cell receptor beta chains from one sample in a study of beta chain features in type 1 diabetes. Sequenced by immunoSEQ multiplex PCR; TCRdb stores in-frame clones only, minus some. Altogether 150,000 to 200,000 clones are present, approximately 62% being singletons, with the ten largest covering 0.08% to 0.1%. Sequenced input: naive CD4+ T cells from blood. These receptors came from a man aged 25 to 40 with type 1 diabetes. CDR3s include the opening cysteine and the closing phenylalanine or tryptophan. The D gene is left open where the match is weak. Clone size, where shown, is once, few, many, or a class for clones that have expanded.

>15|TRBJ2-1|few|TRBV7-2|TRBD2
CASSLATSAYNEQFF
TGTGCCAGCAGCTTAGCCACTAGCGCCTACAATGAGCAGTTCTTC
>17|TRBJ1-1|NA|TRBV29-1|TRBD1
CSVVCRDRGFRNTEAFF
TGCAGCGTTGTTTGTCGGGACAGGGGTTTCAGGAACACTGAAGCTTTCTTT
>14|TRBJ2-3|NA|TRBV5-6|NA
CASSTPLSTDTQYF
TGTGCCAGCAGCACCCCTCTCAGCACAGATACGCAGTATTTT
>14|TRBJ2-4|NA|TRBV7-2|NA
CASSQLGMSGIQYF
TGTGCCAGCAGCCAGTTAGGGATGAGTGGCATTCAGTACTTC
>16|TRBJ1-4|NA|TRBV25-1|NA
CASSDRAKFRNEKLFF
TGTGCCAGCAGTGACAGGGCGAAGTTCAGGAATGAAAAACTGTTTTTT
>14|TRBJ2-1|NA|TRBV6-6|TRBD1
CASIHGQGANEQFF
TGTGCCAGCATCCACGGGCAGGGGGCAAATGAGCAGTTCTTC
>13|TRBJ2-1|few|TRBV7-2|NA
CASSLVRDNEQFF
TGTGCCAGCAGCTTAGTGAGAGACAATGAGCAGTTCTTC
>16|TRBJ1-5|few|TRBV11-2|TRBD1
CASSSGVQGRWEPQHF
TGTGCCAGCAGCAGTGGTGTACAGGGGCGATGGGAGCCCCAGCATTTT
>12|TRBJ1-5|NA|TRBV12-5|NA
CASGLGGQPQHF
TGTGCTAGTGGTTTGGGGGGACAGCCCCAGCATTTT
>12|TRBJ2-1|few|TRBV19|NA
CASSASGNEQFF
TGTGCCAGTAGTGCCTCAGGGAATGAGCAGTTCTTC
>16|TRBJ2-3|NA|TRBV13|TRBD2
CASSLETSGATDTQYF
TGTGCCAGCAGCCTCGAAACTAGCGGGGCCACAGATACGCAGTATTTT
>15|TRBJ2-3|few|TRBV25-1|NA
CASSSMGLQTDTQYF
TGTGCCAGCAGTAGTATGGGGCTTCAGACAGATACGCAGTATTTT
>12|TRBJ1-2|few|TRBV6-5|NA
CASSYTGYGYTF
TGTGCCAGCAGTTACACGGGATATGGCTACACCTTC
>17|TRBJ2-2|NA|TRBV29-1|TRBD1
CSVAGGPGQGADGELFF
TGCAGCGTCGCGGGGGGCCCCGGACAGGGGGCGGACGGGGAGCTGTTTTTT
>17|TRBJ2-7|few|TRBV30|NA
CAWSGSRVPIQVYEQYF
TGTGCCTGGAGTGGGAGCAGGGTCCCCATCCAGGTATACGAGCAGTACTTC
>16|TRBJ2-5|NA|TRBV5-1|TRBD2
CASSPSGLAGAETQYF
TGCGCCAGCAGCCCTTCTGGACTAGCCGGCGCAGAGACCCAGTACTTC
>14|TRBJ2-5|NA|TRBV5-4|TRBD2
CATLAGQYQETQYF
TGTGCCACCCTAGCGGGGCAGTACCAAGAGACCCAGTACTTC
>15|TRBJ2-5|few|TRBV5-4|TRBD1
CASSFNDRDQETQYF
TGTGCCAGCAGCTTCAATGACAGGGACCAAGAGACCCAGTACTTC
>14|TRBJ2-3|NA|TRBV29-1|NA
CSVESPPGADTQYF
TGCAGCGTTGAATCCCCCCCTGGGGCAGATACGCAGTATTTT
>13|TRBJ1-1|NA|TRBV10-3|TRBD1
CAISEVGTDEAFF
TGTGCCATCAGTGAAGTCGGGACAGATGAAGCTTTCTTT
>15|TRBJ2-4|few|TRBV25-1|TRBD2
CASSGEGQGGDIQYF
TGTGCCAGCAGTGGAGAGGGGCAGGGAGGGGACATTCAGTACTTC
>14|TRBJ1-1|NA|TRBV5-1|TRBD1
CASSWDRVDTEAFF
TGCGCCAGCAGCTGGGACAGGGTAGACACTGAAGCTTTCTTT
>13|TRBJ1-4|NA|TRBV25-1|NA
CASAGQRREKLFF
TGTGCCAGCGCTGGACAGAGAAGGGAAAAACTGTTTTTT
>12|TRBJ2-4|NA|TRBV29-1|NA
CSVTLASNIQYF
TGCAGCGTTACCCTCGCTAGTAACATTCAGTACTTC
>16|TRBJ2-1|few|TRBV6-6|NA
CASSYKPSRAWDEQFF
TGTGCCAGCAGCTACAAGCCTAGTCGAGCTTGGGATGAGCAGTTCTTC
>13|TRBJ2-1|NA|TRBV9|NA
CASSGSAGAEQFF
TGTGCCAGCAGCGGCTCGGCGGGGGCTGAGCAGTTCTTC
>13|TRBJ2-4|NA|TRBV28|TRBD1
CASGDRDKNIQYF
TGTGCCAGCGGGGACAGGGACAAAAACATTCAGTACTTC
>12|TRBJ2-7|NA|TRBV9|NA
CASSGGLREQYF
TGTGCCAGCAGCGGCGGCTTACGGGAGCAGTACTTC
>15|TRBJ2-5|NA|TRBV7-9|TRBD1
CASSPSTGGQETQYF
TGTGCCAGCAGCCCGTCGACAGGGGGACAAGAGACCCAGTACTTC
>11|TRBJ2-1|few|TRBV6-5|NA
CASSRADEQFF
TGTGCCAGCAGTAGAGCGGATGAGCAGTTCTTC
>14|TRBJ2-7|NA|TRBV10-3|NA
CAISEEARSYEQYF
TGTGCCATCAGTGAGGAGGCCAGATCCTACGAGCAGTACTTC
>16|TRBJ2-7|NA|TRBV4-3|NA
CASSQGRQTDPYEQYF
TGCGCCAGCAGCCAAGGTCGACAAACGGACCCCTACGAGCAGTACTTC
>13|TRBJ1-4|NA|TRBV29-1|NA
CSVEGQLGEKLFF
TGCAGCGTTGAAGGACAGTTGGGGGAAAAACTGTTTTTT
>14|TRBJ1-1|NA|TRBV7-9|TRBD1
CASSQDRGGTEAFF
TGTGCCAGCAGCCAGGACAGGGGCGGGACTGAAGCTTTCTTT
>15|TRBJ2-3|few|TRBV5-1|TRBD2
CASSSGLAGTDTQYF
TGCGCCAGCAGCTCGGGACTAGCGGGCACAGATACGCAGTATTTT
>12|TRBJ2-5|NA|TRBV30|NA
CAWSSGRETQYF
TGTGCCTGGAGTTCCGGGAGAGAGACCCAGTACTTC
>15|TRBJ2-7|NA|TRBV4-3|NA
CASSQGLRGSYEQYF
TGCGCCAGCAGCCAAGGGCTCAGGGGTTCCTACGAGCAGTACTTC
>12|TRBJ1-1|few|TRBV29-1|NA
CSAQTLNTEAFF
TGCAGCGCCCAGACTCTGAACACTGAAGCTTTCTTT